A selection of T cell receptor beta chains follows, all from one sample in a study of early T cells in non-severe SARS-CoV-2 infection. A single record per CDR3 protein comes from TCRdb applying MiXCR to the 5' RACE reads. The sample lists around 80,000 distinct CDR3 sequences, about 10% occurring once. The sample in question was whole blood, obtained at baseline. These receptors all come from an adult who was a healthcare worker with PCR-confirmed SARS-CoV-2 infection or an uninfected control (not recorded which). Both conserved end residues are part of each CDR3. Fields, in order: CDR3 DNA, CDR3 protein, D gene, V gene, CDR3 length, J gene, clone size. The D gene is left open where the match is weak. Only some rows state a clone size, as once, few, many or a class for expanded clones.

CDR3nt: TGTGCCAGCAGCTTAGCAGACGAGCAGTACTTC
CDR3aa: CASSLADEQYF
d_gene: -
v_gene: TRBV11-1
len: 11
j_gene: TRBJ2-7
abundance: few

CDR3nt: TGTGCCAGCAGCGTACGGTGGGAATCCTACGAGCAGTACTTC
CDR3aa: CASSVRWESYEQYF
d_gene: -
v_gene: TRBV9
len: 14
j_gene: TRBJ2-7
abundance: few

CDR3nt: TGTGCCAGCAGGACGGGACAGGGGGCGCGTGGCTACACCTTC
CDR3aa: CASRTGQGARGYTF
d_gene: TRBD1
v_gene: TRBV6-2/TRBV6-3
len: 14
j_gene: TRBJ1-2
abundance: -

CDR3nt: TGTGCCAGCAGCTTTAGGGGGCCCTGGCAAGAGACCCAGTACTTC
CDR3aa: CASSFRGPWQETQYF
d_gene: TRBD1
v_gene: TRBV5-5
len: 15
j_gene: TRBJ2-5
abundance: few

CDR3nt: TGTGCCAGCAGAGACCCGAGACAGGGGGCCTACGAGCAGTACTTC
CDR3aa: CASRDPRQGAYEQYF
d_gene: TRBD1
v_gene: TRBV6-1
len: 15
j_gene: TRBJ2-7
abundance: few

CDR3nt: TGTGCCAGCTCACCAGGGGTCTACGAGCAGTACTTC
CDR3aa: CASSPGVYEQYF
d_gene: -
v_gene: TRBV18
len: 12
j_gene: TRBJ2-7
abundance: -

CDR3nt: TGTGCCAGCAGCCCCAGCGGGTCCTCCTACAATGAGCAGTTCTTC
CDR3aa: CASSPSGSSYNEQFF
d_gene: -
v_gene: TRBV28
len: 15
j_gene: TRBJ2-1
abundance: few

CDR3nt: TGCGCCAGCAGCCAAGTAAGACGGACCGCTAATGAAAAACTGTTTTTT
CDR3aa: CASSQVRRTANEKLFF
d_gene: -
v_gene: TRBV4-1
len: 16
j_gene: TRBJ1-4
abundance: few

CDR3nt: TGTGCCAGCAGTGACCCAGGGAGCTCCTATAATTCACCCCTCCACTTT
CDR3aa: CASSDPGSSYNSPLHF
d_gene: -
v_gene: TRBV12-3/TRBV12-4
len: 16
j_gene: TRBJ1-6
abundance: few

CDR3nt: TGTGCCAGCAGCTTAGTTCGGCAGGAAAATGAAAAACTGTTTTTT
CDR3aa: CASSLVRQENEKLFF
d_gene: -
v_gene: TRBV7-2
len: 15
j_gene: TRBJ1-4
abundance: few

CDR3nt: TGCAGTGCTAGGACAGACGGGGAGGACATTCAGTACTTC
CDR3aa: CSARTDGEDIQYF
d_gene: -
v_gene: TRBV20-1
len: 13
j_gene: TRBJ2-4
abundance: -

CDR3nt: TGCGCCAGCAGTGAGAGGGGTCGCGGGGTAAACCTTTACGAGCAGTACTTC
CDR3aa: CASSERGRGVNLYEQYF
d_gene: -
v_gene: TRBV10-2
len: 17
j_gene: TRBJ2-7
abundance: few

CDR3nt: TGTGCCAGCAGTGACGCCCCGGTCACTGAAGCTTTCTTT
CDR3aa: CASSDAPVTEAFF
d_gene: -
v_gene: TRBV25-1
len: 13
j_gene: TRBJ1-1
abundance: -

CDR3nt: TGTGCCAGCAGTCCACCCCCCGGGGGACCCTACAATGAGCAGTTCTTC
CDR3aa: CASSPPPGGPYNEQFF
d_gene: -
v_gene: TRBV27
len: 16
j_gene: TRBJ2-1
abundance: -

CDR3nt: TGCAGTGCCTCCCCCTTTACTAGCGGGGTGACCGGGGGGCAGTTCTTC
CDR3aa: CSASPFTSGVTGGQFF
d_gene: TRBD2
v_gene: TRBV20-1
len: 16
j_gene: TRBJ2-1
abundance: -

CDR3nt: TGTGCCAGCAGCTCACAGGGGGCGCCGGATAATTCACCCCTCCACTTT
CDR3aa: CASSSQGAPDNSPLHF
d_gene: TRBD1
v_gene: TRBV7-9
len: 16
j_gene: TRBJ1-6
abundance: few